One sample yielded the 29 T cell receptor beta chains listed below, sequenced in a study of cytomegalovirus exposure and HLA in healthy donors. 60 Vbeta and 13 Jbeta primers were used in PCR. Libraries were prepared by immunoSEQ multiplex PCR; TCRdb keeps only in-frame clonotypes and omits some of them. The data contain about 84,000 clones, 63% of them singletons. The material sequenced was PBMCs. These receptors originate from a woman between 35 and 50 years old in good health and CMV-seropositive.

This CDR3 is CASSEASFGGGGRSYEQYF. The CDR3 DNA is TGTGCCAGCAGTGAAGCCTCCTTTGGGGGTGGAGGGAGATCCTACGAGCAGTACTTC. The genes are TRBV6-1 and TRBJ2-5; perhaps TRBD2 as D (6 bases). Matching the DNA end better, TRBJ2-7 makes the J call doubtful. Germline values: CDR1 MNHNS, CDR2 SASEGT. The CDR3 covers 19 residues.

The rearrangement joins TRBV5-4 to TRBJ2-7; 7 bases agree with TRBD1. Trimming removed 4 bases from V and 4 bases from J; junction bases left unmatched: 5. This CDR3 has 13 amino acids. Germline V CDR1 and CDR2: SGHNT, YYREEE (reference sequence). The CDR3 spells CASSRQGNYEQYF. Written as DNA, the CDR3 is TGTGCCAGCAGCCGACAGGGAAATTACGAGCAGTACTTC.

The chain joins TRBV28 to TRBJ1-1, with D possibly being TRBD1 (6 bases). CDR3 length: 15 amino acids. V gave up 5 bases and J gave up 0 bases, with 13 bases separating them. From germline, CDR1 is MDHEN and CDR2 SYDVKM. The CDR3 region is CASSLRTDLNTEAFF. In nucleotides, the CDR3 is TGTGCCAGCAGTCTGAGGACAGACTTGAACACTGAAGCTTTCTTT.

The sample holds a few counts of this clone. This chain joins TRBV7-2 and TRBJ1-5; D might be TRBD1 (6 bases). Germline CDR1 reads SGHTA; CDR2 reads FQGNSA. Trimming removed 5 bases from V and 7 bases from J, with 21 bases in between. The CDR3 is 16 amino acids. CDR3 in DNA: TGTGCCAGCAGCGGGGGCGGGTTAGGGTCCCAACAGCCCCAGCATTTT. Translated, it gives CASSGGGLGSQQPQHF.

This chain uses TRBV9 with TRBJ2-3; the D is unclear. V lost 0 bases, J lost 9 bases, and 8 bases lay in between. Germline V lookup: CDR1 SGDLS, CDR2 YYNGEE. The CDR3 length is 12 residues. The CDR3 coding sequence is TGTGCCAGCAGCGTAGGAGAAATGACGCAGTATTTT. Its protein is CASSVGEMTQYF. Together with reference TRBV9 and TRBJ2-3, the CDR3 gives the full variable domain: DSGVTQTPKHLITATGQRVTLRCSPRSGDLSVYWYQQSLDQGLQFLIQYYNGEERAKGNILERFSAQQFPDLHSELNLSSLELGDSALYFCASSVGEMTQYFGPGTRLTVL.

This clone was seen only a few times. The chain combines TRBV28 with TRBJ1-1, with D perhaps TRBD1 (6 bases). Trimming shortened V by 7 bases and J by 5 bases, and 17 bases separated the two germline ends. The V gene's germline CDR1 is MDHEN and CDR2 SYDVKM. This CDR3 has 14 amino acids. CDR3 loop: CASTSGQGLTEAFF. Written as DNA, the CDR3 is TGTGCCAGCACCTCAGGGCAGGGGCTAACTGAAGCTTTCTTT.

The rearrangement joins TRBV7-3 to TRBJ2-3; 7 bases are a match to TRBD2. With 6 bases clipped from V and 4 bases from J, the junction kept 7 bases outside the gene matches. The CDR3 runs to 14 residues. Germline V CDR1 and CDR2: SGHTA, FQGTGA. As DNA, the CDR3 is TGTGCCAGCAGTCGAGGACTAGTTTCAGATACGCAGTATTTT. Translation gives CASSRGLVSDTQYF.

The chain recombines TRBV4-3 with TRBJ2-7, with D perhaps matching TRBD2 (6 bases). The CDR3 runs to 15 residues. V lost 1 base, J lost 2 bases, and 12 bases lay in between. CDR1 and CDR2 (germline): LGHNA, YSLEER. DNA of the CDR3: TGCGCCAGCAGCCAAGGGAGGGGACGGACCTACGAGCAGTACTTC. Amino acids: CASSQGRGRTYEQYF.

The gene calls are TRBV7-2 and TRBJ1-1; D is possibly TRBD1 (6 bases). The V end was cut by 4 bases, the J end by 3 bases, with 12 bases between. This CDR3 contains 14 residues. The germline gives CDR1 SGHTA, CDR2 FQGNSA. The CDR3 DNA reads TGTGCCAGCAGCTCCCAAGGGGGGGACACTGAAGCTTTCTTT. This sequence encodes CASSSQGGDTEAFF.

A single count supports this clone. CDR3 residues: CASSFGGLAVYYEQYF. Written as DNA, the CDR3 is TGTGCCAGCAGCTTCGGGGGACTAGCGGTCTACTACGAGCAGTACTTC. The V and J genes are TRBV7-2 and TRBJ2-7; TRBD2 aligns across 11 bases. The CDR3 is 16 amino acids. The V and J ends lost 3 bases and 3 bases, in that order; junction bases with no gene match: 7. CDR1 and CDR2 (germline): SGHTA, FQGNSA.

The V gene is TRBV5-5, the J gene TRBJ2-7; no reliable D call. V was shortened by 0 bases and J by 2 bases, with 18 bases between the two germline ends. The CDR3 covers 17 residues. Germline-derived CDR1 and CDR2 are SGHKS and YYEKEE (reference sequence). The CDR3 DNA sequence: TGTGCCAGCAGCTTGGCCTATATTAGCTACTCTACCTACGAGCAGTACTTC. Its protein product is CASSLAYISYSTYEQYF.

V usage is TRBV28 and J usage is TRBJ2-5; a weak D match, TRBD1 (6 bases). The CDR3 loop spans 15 amino acids. The V end was cut by 2 bases, the J end by 5 bases, with 15 bases between. The germline gives CDR1 MDHEN, CDR2 SYDVKM. CDR3 nucleotides: TGTGCCAGCAGTTTAACGACAGGTTCTTGGGAGACCCAGTACTTC. Translation gives CASSLTTGSWETQYF.

The V and J genes are TRBV11-2 and TRBJ1-3, with D unresolved. CDR1 is SGHAT and CDR2 is FQNNGV in the germline V gene. V was pared by 2 bases and J by 0 bases, with 5 bases between. The CDR3 has 14 amino acids. The DNA of the CDR3 is TGTGCCAGCAGCTTACAATTCTCTGGAAACACCATATATTTT. Its protein is CASSLQFSGNTIYF.

A few counts support this clone. The chain has TRBV5-8 and TRBJ1-2; TRBD1 agrees at 9 bases. The CDR3 is 13 residues long. CDR1 SGHTS and CDR2 YDEGEE come from the germline V gene. V trimming: 4 bases; J trimming: 13 bases; junction bases outside the gene matches: 11. In DNA form, the CDR3 reads TGTGCCAGCAGCCAAGCCCGGGACAGGGAGCGCACCTTC. Translating it yields CASSQARDRERTF.

The chain couples TRBV15 to TRBJ2-5, with 8 bases fitting TRBD2. After removal of 2 bases from V and 5 bases from J, the junction contained 10 bases not matched to a gene. There are 16 residues in the CDR3. Germline assignment: CDR1 LNHNV and CDR2 YYDKDF (reference sequence). This CDR3 is CATSRKAGAGDETQYF. DNA of the CDR3: TGTGCCACCAGCAGAAAAGCGGGAGCGGGAGATGAGACCCAGTACTTC.

In its sample, this clone was seen once. The chain recombines TRBV5-6 with TRBJ2-7; TRBD2 is a possible D gene (5 bases). The CDR3 extends over 13 amino acids. The germline V gene has CDR1 SGHDT and CDR2 YYEEEE. The V gene lost 4 bases and the J gene lost 1 base, with 9 bases spanning the gap. CDR3: CASSGGRSYEQYF. The CDR3 nucleotides read TGTGCCAGCAGCGGAGGACGATCCTACGAGCAGTACTTC.

In DNA, the CDR3 is TGCGCCAGCAGGGACGGGGACACCGGGGAGCTGTTTTTT. Its translation: CASRDGDTGELFF. The chain has TRBV5-1 and TRBJ2-2; tentatively, D is TRBD2 (5 bases). Germline CDR1 SGHRS, CDR2 YFSETQ. V lost 5 bases, J lost 3 bases, and 8 bases lay in between. This CDR3 has 13 amino acids. The variable domain in full, with the rest retrieved from reference TRBV5-1 and TRBJ2-2, is KAGVTQTPRYLIKTRGQQVTLSCSPISGHRSVSWYQQTPGQGLQFLFEYFSETQRNKGNFPGRFSGRQFSNSRSEMNVSTLELGDSALYLCASRDGDTGELFFGEGSRLTVL.

This clone has a handful of counts. This rearrangement joins TRBV7-2 to TRBJ2-5; maybe TRBD1 (5 bases). The germline CDR1 and CDR2 sequences are SGHTA and FQGNSA. This CDR3 is built from 14 residues. The ends were cut back, 5 bases at V and 1 base at J, with 11 bases in the middle. The CDR3 loop is CASSPGSGQETQYF. CDR3 in DNA: TGTGCCAGCAGCCCAGGGTCGGGCCAAGAGACCCAGTACTTC.

As concerns this clone: Its ends do not fully match the called genes, so a read error is possible. The chain has TRBV7-3 and TRBJ2-1; 9 bases are shared with TRBD2. Germline V gene sequence: CDR1 SGHTA, CDR2 FQGTGA. This CDR3 has 11 amino acids. The CDR3 loop reads CASSSGTSLVF. The CDR3 nucleotides read TGTGCCAGCAGCTCGGGGACTAGCCTGGTCTTC. The full variable domain, in which reference TRBV7-3 and TRBJ2-1 provide the parts outside the CDR3, is GAGVSQTPSNKVTEKGKYVELRCDPISGHTALYWYRQSLGQGPEFLIYFQGTGAADDSGLPNDRFFAVRPEGSVSTLKIQRTERGDSAVYLCASSSGTSLVFGPGTRLTVL.

Details on this clone: This specimen includes other DNA sequences encoding the same CDR3. The chain carries TRBV15 and TRBJ2-7, with TRBD1 matching over 8 bases. The junction had 14 bases not matched to a gene; V was cut back by 3 bases and J by 7 bases. Germline CDR1 and CDR2: LNHNV and YYDKDF (reference sequence). This CDR3 has 16 amino acids. CDR3 sequence (DNA): TGTGCCACCAGCAGGATCGGGACAGGTCTCGGGCGGGAGCAGTACTTC. Translation: CATSRIGTGLGREQYF.

The rearrangement uses TRBV27 and TRBJ1-2; D gene ambiguous. V was pared by 1 base and J by 3 bases, with 6 bases between. This CDR3 spans 13 amino acids. Per germline, CDR1 MNHEY and CDR2 SMNVEV (reference sequence). The CDR3 spells CASSLWQDYGYTF. In DNA, the CDR3 is TGTGCCAGCAGTTTATGGCAGGACTATGGCTACACCTTC.

V usage is TRBV28 and J usage is TRBJ1-2; perhaps TRBD1 as D (5 bases). This CDR3 has 14 residues. The V and J ends lost 9 bases and 8 bases respectively, with 22 bases between them. Germline CDR1 and CDR2: MDHEN and SYDVKM. The CDR3 reads CASQPPGRYTGYTF. The CDR3 nucleotides are TGTGCCAGTCAACCCCCAGGGAGGTATACCGGCTACACCTTC.

J is TRBJ2-7 and V is TRBV4-3; 9 nucleotides line up with TRBD1. The CDR3 spans 15 residues. V dropped 4 bases and J dropped 6; count of bases not matched to a gene: 10. In germline, CDR1 is LGHNA, CDR2 YSLEER. Written as DNA, the CDR3 is TGCGCCAGCAGCCCCATGACGGGACAGGGCACCGAGCAGTACTTC. Protein product: CASSPMTGQGTEQYF.

Only a few counts were recorded for this clone. The V call is TRBV28, the J call TRBJ2-2, with a possible D match to TRBD2 (6 bases). Trimming shortened V by 2 bases and J by 1 base, and 11 bases separated the two germline ends. The CDR3 is 16 amino acids. Germline V CDR1 and CDR2: MDHEN, SYDVKM. The CDR3 reads CASSLLAEGNTGELFF. DNA for the CDR3: TGTGCCAGCAGTTTACTGGCGGAGGGGAACACCGGGGAGCTGTTTTTT.

The chain employs TRBV5-4 and TRBJ2-1; TRBD2 matches at 12 bases. This CDR3 is 19 amino acids long. Per germline, CDR1 SGHNT and CDR2 YYREEE (reference sequence). The trim removed 2 bases at V and 1 base at J, leaving 10 bases unmatched. CDR3 in amino acids: CASSFGASGRVGSYNEQFF. The CDR3 DNA reads as TGTGCCAGCAGCTTTGGCGCTAGCGGGAGGGTAGGGTCCTACAATGAGCAGTTCTTC.

This clone was counted only a few times. In DNA form, the CDR3 reads TGTGCCAGCATTGGGACTAGCGGTTGGGGCGGGGATTCGGCCCAGTACTTC. Amino acids: CASIGTSGWGGDSAQYF. The V call is TRBV28, the J call TRBJ2-5, with TRBD2 matching over 11 bases. The CDR3 consists of 17 residues. With V trimmed by 7 bases and J by 9 bases, 19 bases remained unmatched. Germline loops: CDR1 MDHEN, CDR2 SYDVKM.

The CDR3 loop is CASSTSGRAPGELFF. The CDR3 region has the DNA TGCGCCAGCAGTACTAGCGGGAGGGCCCCCGGGGAGCTGTTTTTT. The chain joins TRBV10-1 to TRBJ2-2; 13 positions agree with TRBD2. V was clipped by 5 bases and J by 6 bases; unmatched bases: 3. The CDR3 has 15 residues. CDR1 is WNHNN, CDR2 SYGVQD, per germline (reference sequence).

This clone has just a few counts. V is TRBV15 and J is TRBJ2-4, with 9 positions matching TRBD2. With 0 bases clipped from V and 16 bases from J, the junction kept 10 bases outside the gene matches. CDR3 length: 14 amino acids. Germline V gene lookup returns CDR1 LNHNV and CDR2 YYDKDF (reference sequence). The CDR3 is CATSRDNSGSKIYF. In DNA form, the CDR3 reads TGTGCCACCAGCAGAGATAATAGCGGGAGCAAGATATACTTC.

This clone occurred a few times. The CDR3 bases are TGTGCCAGCAGGTCGTCAGGGGTGCGGTCCGAGCAGTACTTC. It is translated as CASRSSGVRSEQYF. The J gene is TRBJ2-7, the V gene TRBV28; D perhaps matches TRBD1 (6 bases). This CDR3 is 14 amino acids long. Germline V lookup: CDR1 MDHEN, CDR2 SYDVKM. Trimming pared 6 bases from V and 6 bases from J, leaving 18 bases between.